The 21 T cell receptor beta chains reported below all come from one sample, sequenced in a study of blood T cell repertoires in COVID-19. The method was immunoSEQ multiplex PCR; TCRdb's version includes in-frame clones alone and lacks a portion of them. The sample includes some 150,000 clones, around three quarters of them seen just once. Sequences were obtained from peripheral blood. Receptors originate from a man in his 60s with acute or convalescent COVID-19.

V gene TRBV15 combines with J gene TRBJ2-5, with 7 bases that match TRBD1. This CDR3 comprises 14 residues. V was pared by 5 bases and J by 5 bases, with 8 bases of the junction left unmatched. Per the germline V gene, CDR1 is LNHNV and CDR2 is YYDKDF (reference sequence). The CDR3 DNA sequence: TGTGCCACCAGCGCCCGGACAGGTCCGGAGACCCAGTACTTC. It encodes CATSARTGPETQYF.

V usage is TRBV5-1 and J usage is TRBJ2-5; D perhaps matches TRBD2 (6 bases). The V and J ends lost 1 base and 1 base respectively, with 11 bases between them. The germline V gene encodes CDR1 SGHRS and CDR2 YFSETQ. This CDR3 comprises 15 residues. The CDR3 loop reads CASSLLRDAQETQYF. The CDR3 DNA follows: TGCGCCAGCAGCTTGTTGCGGGACGCCCAAGAGACCCAGTACTTC.

This chain connects TRBV15 to TRBJ2-3; weak D call: TRBD1 (5 bases). Germline CDR1 reads LNHNV; CDR2 reads YYDKDF (reference sequence). There are 14 residues in the CDR3. V was shortened by 3 bases and J by 4 bases, with 11 bases between the two germline ends. The chain's CDR3 is CATSRNQGPDTQYF. CDR3 bases: TGTGCCACCAGCAGGAATCAGGGTCCAGATACGCAGTATTTT.

The CDR3 DNA reads as TGTGCCAGCAGCGTAGGCGTCAGGGTTTCGGCAGATACGCAGTATTTT. It translates to CASSVGVRVSADTQYF. The chain combines TRBV9 with TRBJ2-3, with a possible D match to TRBD1 (5 bases). Looked up from germline, CDR1 is SGDLS and CDR2 is YYNGEE. The V end was cut by 0 bases, the J end by 4 bases, with 15 bases between. The CDR3 covers 16 residues.

This clone was recorded once. The chain joins TRBV3-1 (or the pseudogene TRBV3-2) to TRBJ2-5, with 7 bases fitting TRBD2. After removal of 1 base from V and 5 bases from J, the junction contained 7 bases not matched to a gene. CDR1 and CDR2 (germline): LGHDT, YNNKEL (reference sequence). This CDR3 is built from 15 residues. CDR3 in amino acids: CASSQGAGTFETQYF. The CDR3, as DNA: TGTGCCAGCAGCCAAGGAGCGGGGACGTTTGAGACCCAGTACTTC.

This clone has a handful of counts. The rearrangement links TRBV29-1 to TRBJ2-7; TRBD1 aligns across 10 bases. The germline V gene has CDR1 SQVTM and CDR2 ANQGSEA. The CDR3 runs to 14 residues. V lost 6 bases to trimming and J lost 1 base; unmatched junction nucleotides: 6. Here the CDR3 DNA reads TGCAGCGTAGAGGGGGACAGGGGATCCTACGAGCAGTACTTC. Translation: CSVEGDRGSYEQYF.

The chain links TRBV7-2 to TRBJ2-1, with D tentatively TRBD2 (6 bases). CDR1 is SGHTA and CDR2 is FQGNSA in the germline V gene. The CDR3 is 12 amino acids. Trimming removed 5 bases from V and 10 bases from J, with 12 bases in between. The CDR3 protein is CASSPRLGEQFF. In DNA form, the CDR3 reads TGTGCCAGCAGCCCCCGACTAGGGGAGCAGTTCTTC. Full variable domain (rest looked up from reference TRBV7-2 and TRBJ2-1): GAGVSQSPSNKVTEKGKDVELRCDPISGHTALYWYRQSLGQGLEFLIYFQGNSAPDKSGLPSDRFSAERTGGSVSTLTIQRTQQEDSAVYLCASSPRLGEQFFGPGTRLTVL.

The V gene is TRBV21-1, the J gene TRBJ2-3; the table's D call, TRBD1, was not checked against the DNA. TRBV21-1 is designated a pseudogene. The CDR3 length is 18 residues. The CDR3 loop reads CASSKAGTGVFSTDTQYF. In DNA form, the CDR3 reads TGTGCCAGCAGCAAAGCGGGGACAGGGGTTTTTAGCACAGATACGCAGTATTTT.

The rearrangement links TRBV5-1 to TRBJ2-3, with D hard to call. The CDR3 has 16 residues. V lost 1 base and J lost 1, with 13 bases in between. Germline loops: CDR1 SGHRS, CDR2 YFSETQ. CDR3 residues: CASSLRGGIRTDTQYF. CDR3 sequence (DNA): TGCGCCAGCAGCTTGCGCGGCGGAATACGCACAGATACGCAGTATTTT.

The chain is built from TRBV11-2 and TRBJ1-4; D unclear. The CDR3 contains 15 residues. Trimming cost V 1 base and J 1 base, with 7 bases left between them. CDR1 and CDR2 from the germline V gene are SGHAT and FQNNGV. The CDR3 reads CASSLVPGTNEKLFF. The CDR3, as DNA: TGTGCCAGCAGCTTAGTCCCGGGAACTAATGAAAAACTGTTTTTT.

The chain uses TRBV11-2 and TRBJ2-3; no firm D call. The V end was cut by 0 bases, the J end by 7 bases, with 5 bases between. The CDR3 has 12 residues. Per the germline V gene, CDR1 is SGHAT and CDR2 is FQNNGV. The CDR3 DNA is TGTGCCAGCAGCTTAGATCAAAATACGCAGTATTTT. Protein sequence: CASSLDQNTQYF. The full variable domain, in which reference TRBV11-2 and TRBJ2-3 provide the parts outside the CDR3, is EAGVAQSPRYKIIEKRQSVAFWCNPISGHATLYWYQQILGQGPKLLIQFQNNGVVDDSQLPKDRFSAERLKGVDSTLKIQPAKLEDSAVYLCASSLDQNTQYFGPGTRLTVL.

This chain connects TRBV30 to TRBJ2-7; weak D call: TRBD2 (6 bases). Germline V gene lookup returns CDR1 GTSNPN and CDR2 SVGIG (reference sequence). Trimming took 2 bases from V and 2 from J, leaving 19 bases between them. The CDR3 loop spans 16 amino acids. CDR3: CAWSRPGLQNTYEQYF. The CDR3 nucleotides are TGTGCCTGGAGTAGACCGGGACTCCAAAATACCTACGAGCAGTACTTC.

The chain recombines TRBV10-3 with TRBJ1-4; TRBD1 agrees at 8 bases. J was trimmed by 7 bases and V by 0 bases; bases with no gene match: 4. Germline-derived CDR1 and CDR2 are ENHRY and SYGVKD. This CDR3 contains 15 residues. This CDR3 reads CAISESTGVREKLFF. The CDR3 DNA sequence: TGTGCCATCAGTGAGTCGACAGGGGTTCGTGAAAAACTGTTTTTT.

This clone was found once. The chain couples TRBV9 to TRBJ2-3, with no clear D. V was pared by 6 bases and J by 3 bases, with 17 bases between. The CDR3 sequence is 15 residues long. Germline CDR1 reads SGDLS; CDR2 reads YYNGEE. CDR3 protein: CASTRRQSGTDTQYF. Here the CDR3 DNA reads TGTGCCAGCACCCGTAGGCAGTCAGGAACAGATACGCAGTATTTT.

This clone has ten or more counts. The chain recombines TRBV3-1 (or the pseudogene TRBV3-2) with TRBJ2-7; perhaps TRBD1 as D (5 bases). This CDR3 is 13 amino acids long. Germline CDR1 and CDR2: LGHDT and YNNKEL (reference sequence). The V and J ends lost 8 bases and 7 bases respectively, with 18 bases between them. CDR3 sequence reads: CASEYRSNGEQYF. DNA for the CDR3: TGTGCCAGCGAGTACAGGTCGAATGGGGAGCAGTACTTC.

The V call is TRBV10-3, the J call TRBJ1-1; 7 nucleotides agree with TRBD1. This CDR3 contains 14 residues. Looked up from germline, CDR1 is ENHRY and CDR2 is SYGVKD. Trimming took 6 bases from V and 2 from J; bases not matched to a gene: 6. For the CDR3, the DNA is TGTGCCATCAGATGGGACAGAGATAACACTGAAGCTTTCTTT. This codes for CAIRWDRDNTEAFF.

This sequence joins TRBV10-1 and TRBJ2-7; TRBD2 matches 10 bases. V shed 4 bases and J 6 bases; nucleotides not matched to a gene: 3. Germline V CDR1 and CDR2: WNHNN, SYGVQD (reference sequence). The CDR3 is made up of 13 amino acids. The CDR3: CASSGLAGGEQYF. CDR3 sequence (DNA): TGCGCCAGCAGTGGACTAGCGGGTGGCGAGCAGTACTTC.

The chain combines TRBV28 with TRBJ1-2; no clear D gene. CDR1 and CDR2 (germline): MDHEN, SYDVKM. V gave up 5 bases and J gave up 4 bases, with 17 bases separating them. This CDR3 region has 15 residues. CDR3 sequence: CASSDPTRFSYGYTF. The CDR3 DNA is TGTGCCAGCAGTGACCCAACTAGGTTTAGCTATGGCTACACCTTC.

This clone was seen once. The V gene is TRBV12-3 or TRBV12-4, the J gene TRBJ2-1; TRBD1 might be the D (6 bases). This CDR3 spans 12 amino acids. V was clipped by 6 bases and J by 6 bases, with 9 bases between them. For the CDR3, the DNA is TGTGCCAGCAGGAGGGGGACCAATGAGCAGTTCTTC. It encodes CASRRGTNEQFF.

The CDR3 DNA reads TGCGCCAGCAGCTCGACAGGGACTGGAGGCTACACCTTC. Translating gives CASSSTGTGGYTF. V is TRBV5-1 and J is TRBJ1-2, with 7 bases that match TRBD1. The germline CDR1 and CDR2 sequences are SGHRS and YFSETQ. V dropped 3 bases and J dropped 8; count of bases not matched to a gene: 7. This CDR3 has 13 amino acids. The whole variable domain, remainder taken from reference TRBV5-1 and TRBJ1-2, is KAGVTQTPRYLIKTRGQQVTLSCSPISGHRSVSWYQQTPGQGLQFLFEYFSETQRNKGNFPGRFSGRQFSNSRSEMNVSTLELGDSALYLCASSSTGTGGYTFGSGTRLTVV.

The chain recombines TRBV6-6 with TRBJ2-7; 9 bases are shared with TRBD1. Germline trimming cut 6 bases from V and 4 bases from J; bases unmatched to any gene: 4. This CDR3 contains 13 residues. The germline gives CDR1 MNHNY, CDR2 SVGAGI (reference sequence). CDR3 loop: CASRDRGSYEQYF. The CDR3 DNA reads TGTGCCAGCAGGGACAGGGGCTCTTACGAGCAGTACTTC.